This TCR beta chain was captured by sequencing in a study of control samples from healthy donors and cancer patients. The CDR3 totals 15 residues. The V gene lost 5 bases and the J gene lost 0 bases, with 8 bases spanning the gap. Germline V CDR1 and CDR2: MDHEN, SYDVKM. Libraries were prepared by immunoSEQ multiplex PCR; TCRdb keeps only in-frame clonotypes and omits some of them. There are under 150,000 clones in the sample; roughly 91% occur only once, and over 6.5% lies in the top ten. The sequence came from a man aged 50 or older with head and neck cancer. The sequenced material came from PBMCs. The rearrangement joins TRBV28 to TRBJ2-6; D might be TRBD1 (6 bases). The CDR3 region has the DNA TGTGCCAGCAGTCCAGGGGCCTCTGGGGCCAACGTCCTGACTTTC. Protein: CASSPGASGANVLTF.